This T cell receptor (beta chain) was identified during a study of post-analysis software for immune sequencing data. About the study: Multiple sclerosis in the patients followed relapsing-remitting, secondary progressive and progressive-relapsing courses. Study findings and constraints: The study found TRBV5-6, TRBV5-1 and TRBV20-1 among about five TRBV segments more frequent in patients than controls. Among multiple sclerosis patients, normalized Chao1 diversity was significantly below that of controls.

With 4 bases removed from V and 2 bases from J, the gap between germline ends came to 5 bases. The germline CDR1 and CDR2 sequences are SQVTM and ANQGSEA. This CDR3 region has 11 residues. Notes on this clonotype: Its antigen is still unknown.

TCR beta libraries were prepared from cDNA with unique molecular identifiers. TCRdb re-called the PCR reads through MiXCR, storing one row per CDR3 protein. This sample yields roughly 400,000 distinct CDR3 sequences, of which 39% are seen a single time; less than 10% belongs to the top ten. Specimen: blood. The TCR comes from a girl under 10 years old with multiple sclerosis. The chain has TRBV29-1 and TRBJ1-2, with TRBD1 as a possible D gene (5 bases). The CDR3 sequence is CSVGGNYGYTF. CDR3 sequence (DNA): TGCAGCGTTGGGGGGAACTATGGCTACACCTTC.